This T cell receptor beta chain was recorded in a study of post-analysis software for immune sequencing data. Study-wide findings and caveats: TRBV5-6, TRBV5-1 and TRBV20-1 were among 4 or 5 TRBV segments more frequent in patients than controls.

The TCR beta cDNA libraries carried unique molecular identifiers. TCRdb analysed the PCR reads with MiXCR anew, one entry per CDR3 protein. The profile shows 750,000 to 950,000 distinct CDR3 sequences, approximately 50% of them singletons. The CDR3 extends over 14 amino acids. Germline V gene data show CDR1 as MNHEY and CDR2 as SVGAGI. Trimming pared 6 bases from V and 0 bases from J, leaving 12 bases between. With regard to this clonotype: Antigen unknown.

Sample: blood. The clonotype was recovered from a girl aged 5-17 years with multiple sclerosis. V is TRBV6-5 and J is TRBJ2-7; D possibly corresponds to TRBD1 (6 bases). DNA for the CDR3: TGTGCCAGCAGACTGAGGGGGAGCTCCTACGAGCAGTACTTC. As protein: CASRLRGSSYEQYF.